This TCR beta chain was retrieved from a study of cytomegalovirus exposure and HLA in healthy donors. V gave up 5 bases and J gave up 7 bases, with 11 bases separating them. This CDR3 is 12 amino acids long. The germline V gene encodes CDR1 MDHEN and CDR2 SYDVKM. The PCR had 60 Vbeta and 13 Jbeta primers. This table comes from immunoSEQ multiplex PCR, and its TCRdb copy is limited to in-frame clones, with some not included. The table lists 120,000 to 150,000 clones, approximately 80% of them singletons. General study points: In a later analysis, about 17,000 TCR beta sequences were associated with HLA alleles at 0.05 false discovery rate. For most TCR beta V segments, an earlier analysis put the productive rate at about 87% or about 30% of the time.

This clone showed up just once. The antigen remains unidentified. Regarding donors, all were healthy bone marrow donors. This sequence was found in a male donor in good health and CMV-seronegative. The genes are TRBV28 and TRBJ1-2; unclear D gene. Material: PBMCs. CDR3 residues: CASSPDTRGYTF. CDR3 nucleotide sequence: TGTGCCAGCAGTCCAGACACCCGTGGCTACACCTTC.